The 27 T cell receptor beta chains reported below all come from one sample, sequenced in a study of Ad26.COV2.S vaccination and SARS-CoV-2 variants. The treatment was: 15 to 20 received Ad26.COV2.S at low or high dose, single or two shots; about 5 received placebo; per-sample allocation not given. Sampling was done on day 63 after the first vaccine or placebo injection. The method was immunoSEQ multiplex PCR; TCRdb's version includes in-frame clones alone and lacks a portion of them. The table shows around 400,000 clones, with around 90% occurring only once. Sample: peripheral blood, taken in a trial of Ad26.COV2.S vaccine versus placebo. The receptor set was obtained from a person between 18 and 65 years old who received the Ad26.COV2.S COVID-19 vaccine or a placebo.

As for this clone: Other DNA sequences in the same sample also yield this CDR3. The gene calls are TRBV18 and TRBJ1-1; 7 bases are a match to TRBD1. This CDR3 contains 13 residues. CDR1 is KGHSH and CDR2 is LQKENI in the germline V gene. V dropped 4 bases and J dropped 1; count of bases not matched to a gene: 0. DNA for the CDR3: TGTGCCAGCTCACAGGGGGCGAACACTGAAGCTTTCTTT. This codes for CASSQGANTEAFF.

This sequence joins TRBV27 and TRBJ2-7, with 8 bases matching TRBD1. Germline V gives CDR1 MNHEY, CDR2 SMNVEV (reference sequence). V shed 6 bases and J 6 bases; nucleotides not matched to a gene: 13. The CDR3 has 15 amino acids. CDR3 sequence (DNA): TGTGCCAGCAGATTTGGGACAGGACCTCTAGGCGAGCAGTACTTC. It specifies CASRFGTGPLGEQYF.

The chain recombines TRBV11-3 with TRBJ2-2; D unresolved. Per germline, CDR1 SGHNT and CDR2 YENEEA. Trimming left V 8 bases short and J 0 bases short, with 10 bases between. The CDR3 extends over 14 amino acids. CDR3 bases: TGTGCCAGCGCCTTTGGCCCGAACACCGGGGAGCTGTTTTTT. Its translation: CASAFGPNTGELFF.

The chain couples TRBV6-5 to TRBJ2-2, with D perhaps matching TRBD2 (6 bases). Germline V gene sequence: CDR1 MNHEY, CDR2 SVGAGI. Trimming took 2 bases from V and 7 from J, leaving 14 bases between them. This CDR3 is 15 amino acids long. The CDR3 nucleotides are TGTGCCAGCAGTTACCGCGCGGGATCTGGCGGGGAGCTGTTTTTT. Translation gives CASSYRAGSGGELFF.

CDR3 sequence reads: CASSVRQGDTTYEQYF. The CDR3 DNA reads as TGTGCCAGCAGCGTACGACAGGGAGATACTACCTACGAGCAGTACTTC. V usage is TRBV9 and J usage is TRBJ2-7, with TRBD1 matching over 7 bases. V was pared by 1 base and J by 2 bases, with 9 bases of the junction left unmatched. Germline-derived CDR1 and CDR2 are SGDLS and YYNGEE. This CDR3 region has 16 residues.

The genes are TRBV11-2 and TRBJ1-4; D gene uncertain. The CDR3 runs to 18 residues. Germline V lookup: CDR1 SGHAT, CDR2 FQNNGV. V was shortened by 0 bases and J by 7 bases, with 21 bases between the two germline ends. The CDR3 reads CASSLDPSDGLPGEKLFF. As DNA, the CDR3 is TGTGCCAGCAGCTTAGATCCCTCGGATGGACTCCCGGGTGAAAAACTGTTTTTT.

This chain connects TRBV4-3 to TRBJ1-1; D is uncertain. This CDR3 has 13 residues. Trimming left V 4 bases short and J 1 base short, with 7 bases between. Germline CDR1 LGHNA, CDR2 YSLEER. This chain's CDR3 is CASSLRRNTEAFF. In nucleotides, the CDR3 is TGCGCCAGCAGCCTTAGGAGGAACACTGAAGCTTTCTTT.

V is TRBV7-6 and J is TRBJ2-1; TRBD1 might be the D (6 bases). CDR3 size: 15 residues. Trimming pared 0 bases from V and 4 bases from J, leaving 10 bases between. In germline, CDR1 is SGHVS, CDR2 FNYEAQ. The CDR3 DNA is TGTGCCAGCAGCTTAGCTAGAGGGGGATACAATGAGCAGTTCTTC. Amino acids: CASSLARGGYNEQFF.

This clone has just a few counts. The CDR3 sequence: CASSPRSTGETQYF. The CDR3 DNA sequence: TGTGCCAGCAGTCCCAGATCGACGGGGGAGACCCAGTACTTC. V gene TRBV7-3 combines with J gene TRBJ2-5; maybe TRBD2 (5 bases). Germline CDR1 is SGHTA and CDR2 is FQGTGA. The CDR3 contains 14 residues. The germline V and J ends were trimmed by 6 bases and 5 bases, with 16 bases remaining between them.

The genes are TRBV7-8 and TRBJ2-5, with D uncertain. Trimming shortened V by 5 bases and J by 1 base, and 11 bases separated the two germline ends. CDR3 length: 14 residues. Germline CDR1 reads SGHVS; CDR2 reads FQNEAQ. CDR3 protein: CASSPKVSQETQYF. Written as DNA, the CDR3 is TGTGCCAGCAGCCCAAAGGTTTCCCAAGAGACCCAGTACTTC.

The gene calls are TRBV2 and TRBJ2-1; 8 bases are a match to TRBD1. Germline V gives CDR1 SNHLY, CDR2 FYNNEI. With 5 bases clipped from V and 10 bases from J, the junction kept 7 bases outside the gene matches. The CDR3 extends over 13 amino acids. The CDR3 here is CASSFGQGLEQFF. The CDR3 coding sequence is TGTGCCAGCAGTTTTGGACAGGGTCTCGAGCAGTTCTTC.

The chain is built from TRBV5-1 and TRBJ2-3; D tentatively fits TRBD1 or TRBD2 (5 bases each). This CDR3 contains 17 residues. Germline V gives CDR1 SGHRS, CDR2 YFSETQ. Trimming cost V 4 bases and J 4 bases, with 22 bases left between them. The CDR3 region is CASSLRRLGEQADTQYF. The CDR3 coding sequence is TGCGCCAGCAGCCTTAGACGGCTAGGGGAGCAGGCAGATACGCAGTATTTT.

Here the CDR3 reads CASSLDGLAGGNQETQYF. CDR3 coding DNA: TGTGCCAGCAGCTTAGATGGGCTAGCGGGAGGGAACCAAGAGACCCAGTACTTC. The chain carries TRBV11-2 and TRBJ2-5; 12 bases align to TRBD2. The V gene's germline CDR1 is SGHAT and CDR2 FQNNGV. This CDR3 comprises 18 residues. Trimming cost V 0 bases and J 0 bases; bases outside gene matches: 5.

This clone has more than one count but fewer than ten. The CDR3 loop reads CASSLDGYTF. The CDR3 nucleotides read TGTGCCAGCAGCTTAGATGGCTACACCTTC. J is TRBJ1-2 and V is TRBV7-9; D remains ambiguous. The CDR3 is made up of 10 amino acids. V lost 1 base, J lost 6 bases, and 0 bases lay in between. From germline, CDR1 is SEHNR and CDR2 FQNEAQ (reference sequence).

The rearrangement links TRBV10-3 to TRBJ1-1, with TRBD1 matching over 12 bases. The CDR3 totals 16 residues. CDR1 and CDR2 from the germline V gene are ENHRY and SYGVKD. V lost 10 bases to trimming and J lost 3 bases; unmatched junction nucleotides: 12. For the CDR3, the DNA is TGTGCCAGCCTCCCCCGGGACAGGGGGCAGGACACTGAAGCTTTCTTT. Translation gives CASLPRDRGQDTEAFF.

CDR3 amino acids: CASRRTGSNEQFF. CDR3 coding DNA: TGTGCCAGCAGGAGGACAGGGTCCAATGAGCAGTTCTTC. The gene calls are TRBV12-3 or TRBV12-4 and TRBJ2-1, with 8 nucleotides matching TRBD1. Trimming removed 6 bases from V and 6 bases from J; junction bases left unmatched: 4. CDR3 size: 13 residues.

The J gene is TRBJ2-4, the V gene TRBV7-9, with TRBD1 matching over 8 bases. The CDR3 totals 18 residues. V gave up 5 bases and J gave up 0 bases; unmatched junction bases: 12. CDR1 is SEHNR and CDR2 is FQNEAQ in the germline V gene (reference sequence). The DNA of the CDR3 is TGTGCCAGCAGCACGTGGGGACAGGCGAATATAGCCAAAAACATTCAGTACTTC. Amino acid sequence: CASSTWGQANIAKNIQYF.

The genes are TRBV4-3 and TRBJ2-2; 7 bases match TRBD1. After removal of 3 bases from V and 5 bases from J, the junction contained 9 bases not matched to a gene. This CDR3 is built from 16 residues. Germline values: CDR1 LGHNA, CDR2 YSLEER. The CDR3 loop is CASSHLTGVGTGELFF. DNA of the CDR3: TGCGCCAGCAGCCACCTTACAGGGGTTGGGACCGGGGAGCTGTTTTTT.

The chain uses TRBV27 and TRBJ1-2, with a weak D call TRBD1 (5 bases). This CDR3 is built from 13 residues. Germline CDR1 and CDR2: MNHEY and SMNVEV (reference sequence). The V end lost 6 bases, the J end lost 5 bases, and 13 bases lay between the germline ends. The CDR3 nucleotides are TGTGCCAGCAGGCCGGCAGGGTATTATGGCTACACCTTC. This gives the protein CASRPAGYYGYTF.

The rearrangement uses TRBV7-2 and TRBJ2-1, with 7 positions matching TRBD1. This CDR3 spans 13 amino acids. CDR1 and CDR2 (germline): SGHTA, FQGNSA. The junction had 7 bases not matched to a gene; V was cut back by 4 bases and J by 10 bases. CDR3 sequence: CASSSERGLEQFF. The CDR3 DNA is TGTGCCAGCAGCTCCGAAAGGGGGCTAGAGCAGTTCTTC.

The gene calls are TRBV3-1 (or the pseudogene TRBV3-2) and TRBJ2-4, with D maybe TRBD2 (6 bases). The V end was cut by 1 base, the J end by 12 bases, with 22 bases between. CDR3 length: 16 residues. Germline lookup yields CDR1 LGHDT and CDR2 YNNKEL (reference sequence). The CDR3, as DNA: TGTGCCAGCAGCCAAGGCGGAACGACTAGGTCGGAAGCTCAGTACTTC. Encoded protein: CASSQGGTTRSEAQYF.

This clone appeared a single time. This chain links TRBV9 with TRBJ1-2, with D unresolved. This CDR3 contains 13 residues. V was cut by 3 bases and J by 0 bases, with 6 bases left in between. Germline CDR1 is SGDLS and CDR2 is YYNGEE. CDR3 in amino acids: CASSARANYGYTF. In DNA, the CDR3 is TGTGCCAGCAGCGCGAGGGCTAACTATGGCTACACCTTC.

The rearrangement uses TRBV10-3 and TRBJ1-6, with unresolved D. The V end was cut by 6 bases, the J end by 0 bases, with 6 bases between. Germline CDR1 ENHRY, CDR2 SYGVKD. This CDR3 has 14 amino acids. The CDR3: CAIRAGSYNSPLHF. The DNA of the CDR3 is TGTGCCATCAGGGCGGGCTCCTATAATTCACCCCTCCACTTT.

The rearrangement uses TRBV25-1 and TRBJ2-3; 9 bases match TRBD1. CDR1 MGHDK and CDR2 SYGVNS come from the germline V gene. J gave up 1 base and V 3 bases, and 5 bases lay outside the gene matches. The CDR3 extends over 16 amino acids. The CDR3 DNA reads as TGTGCCAGCAGTGAGTACAGGGGGCTGGGCACAGATACGCAGTATTTT. Translating gives CASSEYRGLGTDTQYF.

The V gene is TRBV7-2, the J gene TRBJ2-5, with unresolved D. This CDR3 has 13 residues. V gave up 4 bases and J gave up 3 bases, with 9 bases separating them. The germline V gene encodes CDR1 SGHTA and CDR2 FQGNSA. CDR3 DNA: TGTGCCAGCAGCTCCCGGGCGGAAGAGACCCAGTACTTC. It is translated as CASSSRAEETQYF.

This clone has only one observation. This rearrangement joins TRBV6-1 to TRBJ2-7; no firm D call. Trimming shortened V by 2 bases and J by 3 bases, and 11 bases separated the two germline ends. The CDR3 is 14 residues long. Germline CDR1 is MNHNS and CDR2 is SASEGT. The CDR3 sequence: CASSEPSELYEQYF. The CDR3 coding sequence is TGTGCCAGCAGTGAACCCAGCGAACTCTACGAGCAGTACTTC.

The rearrangement joins TRBV6-2 or TRBV6-3 to TRBJ2-7, with D possibly matching TRBD2 (6 bases). This CDR3 contains 16 residues. The germline V and J ends were trimmed by 5 bases and 4 bases, with 21 bases remaining between them. The germline V gene encodes CDR1 MNHEY and CDR2 SVGEGT. This CDR3 is CASSKFRDSEGYEQYF. Here the CDR3 DNA reads TGTGCCAGCAGTAAATTTCGGGACTCAGAAGGTTACGAGCAGTACTTC.